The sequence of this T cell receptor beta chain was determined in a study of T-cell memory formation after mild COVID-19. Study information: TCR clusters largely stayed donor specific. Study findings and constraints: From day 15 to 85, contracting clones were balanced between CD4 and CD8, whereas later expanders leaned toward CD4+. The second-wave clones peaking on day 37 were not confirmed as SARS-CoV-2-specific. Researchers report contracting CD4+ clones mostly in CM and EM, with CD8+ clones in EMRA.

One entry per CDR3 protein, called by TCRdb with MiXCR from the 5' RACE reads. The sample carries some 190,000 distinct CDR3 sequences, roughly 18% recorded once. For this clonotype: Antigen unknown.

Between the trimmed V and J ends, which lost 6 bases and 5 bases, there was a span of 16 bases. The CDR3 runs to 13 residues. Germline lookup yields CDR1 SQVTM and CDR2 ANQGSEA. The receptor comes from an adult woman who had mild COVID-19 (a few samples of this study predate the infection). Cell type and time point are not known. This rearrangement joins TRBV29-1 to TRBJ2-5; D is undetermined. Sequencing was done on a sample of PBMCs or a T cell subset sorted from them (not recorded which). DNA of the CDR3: TGCAGCGTCCTGGGCGGAGATGGGGAGACCCAGTACTTC. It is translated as CSVLGGDGETQYF.